This T cell receptor beta chain was identified during a study of cytomegalovirus exposure and HLA in healthy donors. Whole-study findings and limits: Within an earlier analysis, most TCR beta V segments proved productive either about 87% or about 30% of the time.

Note on this clone: As yet, its antigen is unknown.

CDR1 is MDHEN and CDR2 is SYDVKM in the germline V gene. The V and J ends lost 7 bases and 2 bases respectively, with 24 bases between them. This CDR3 has 17 amino acids. It was with 60 Vbeta and 13 Jbeta primers that the PCR ran. The data were produced by immunoSEQ multiplex PCR, yet TCRdb's version contains in-frame clones alone and is incomplete. The table records 85,000 to 95,000 clones, over 55% of them present only once. The TCR originated in a woman between 25 and 40 years old in good health and CMV-seronegative. The chain recombines TRBV28 with TRBJ2-7; TRBD2 is a possible D gene (6 bases). Sample: PBMCs. The CDR3 bases are TGTGCCAGCATTACACGGGGGAGCCAAATAAAACCCTACGAGCAGTACTTC. As protein: CASITRGSQIKPYEQYF.